This TCR beta chain was captured by sequencing in a study of blood T cells in healthy people across ages. Overall study context: Template switching picked up about one barcoded beta molecule for each two T cells.

This clonotype was found a few times. Its antigen is as yet unknown. One junction end disagrees with the germline gene, perhaps due to a read error. CDR1 SGHRS and CDR2 YFSETQ come from the germline V gene. CDR3 length equals 16 residues. Sample-barcoded 5' priming and a J-beta primer mix drove a second PCR of roughly 7 to 11 cycles. Each CDR3 protein is one row after TCRdb ran MiXCR on the 5' RACE reads. The data show some 710,000 distinct CDR3 sequences, about 20% seen once. Study-wide findings and caveats: More naive CD4+ cells and higher diversity marked long-lived donors relative to aged donors.

This sequence joins TRBV5-1 and TRBJ2-5; 11 positions match TRBD2. The source is a man between 70 and 80 years old in good health. Input material: blood. The CDR3 coding sequence is TGTGCCAGCAGCTTGGTACTAGCGGGGGTCGGAGAGACCCAGTACTTC. This encodes CASSLVLAGVGETQYF.